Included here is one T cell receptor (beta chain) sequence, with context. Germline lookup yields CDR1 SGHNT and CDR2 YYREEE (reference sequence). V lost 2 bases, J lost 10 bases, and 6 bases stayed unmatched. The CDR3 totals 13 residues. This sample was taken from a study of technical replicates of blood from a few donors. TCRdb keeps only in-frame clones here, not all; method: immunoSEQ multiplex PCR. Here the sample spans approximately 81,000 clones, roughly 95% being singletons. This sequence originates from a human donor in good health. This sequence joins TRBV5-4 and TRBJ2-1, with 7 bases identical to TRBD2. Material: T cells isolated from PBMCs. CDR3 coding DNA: TGTGCCAGCAGCTTTGCGGGAGAAGGGGAGCAGTTCTTC. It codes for CASSFAGEGEQFF.